A single sample gave rise to the 14 T cell receptor beta chains below, sequenced in a study of T cells in Graves' hyperthyroidism and ophthalmopathy. It was RNA transcripts that yielded the amplified TCR beta CDR3 regions. TCR CDR3 regions were first amplified by RT-PCR with HTBI primers. MiXCR, run by TCRdb on the multiplex PCR reads, gives a single entry per CDR3 protein. This repertoire shows under 300,000 distinct CDR3 sequences, less than 30% found once; its top ten account for about a quarter. Material for sequencing was blood. The receptors here all came from a man aged 40-55 years with Graves' hyperthyroidism that later progressed to Graves' ophthalmopathy.

As to this clonotype: The conserved final phenylalanine or tryptophan is absent from the CDR3, which likely points to a read error. Because the CDR3's place on the DNA is in doubt, the DNA is left out and the CDR3 is given as listed by TCRdb. The rearrangement uses TRBV6-1 and TRBJ1-2; the table's D call, TRBD1, has no DNA check behind it. 13 amino acids form the CDR3, both terminal residues included. Germline CDR1 MNHNS, CDR2 SASEGT. The CDR3 sequence is CASSASGQGANSL.

This clonotype was counted ten times or more. The chain employs TRBV30 and TRBJ1-1; D may be TRBD1 (5 bases). Germline CDR1 GTSNPN, CDR2 SVGIG (reference sequence). Deletions cut 0 bases from V and 5 bases from J, with 10 bases between. The CDR3 is made up of 13 amino acids. CDR3 in amino acids: CAWSVVRGTEAFF. CDR3 in DNA: TGTGCCTGGAGTGTTGTCCGGGGGACTGAAGCTTTCTTT.

This clonotype was counted ten times or more. The CDR3 nucleotides read TGTGCCACGAAACCCGACAGGGGCCAAGCTAACTATGGCTACACCTTC. Its protein is CATKPDRGQANYGYTF. The chain is built from TRBV10-3 and TRBJ1-2; 8 nucleotides line up with TRBD1. J lost 0 bases, V lost 10 bases, and 13 bases had no gene match. Germline V gives CDR1 ENHRY, CDR2 SYGVKD. CDR3 length: 16 residues.

This clonotype was detected ten times or more. The gene calls are TRBV15 and TRBJ2-2; TRBD1 aligns across 9 bases. This CDR3 contains 17 residues. V was pared by 4 bases and J by 3 bases, with 9 bases of the junction left unmatched. Germline CDR1 LNHNV, CDR2 YYDKDF (reference sequence). CDR3 sequence reads: CATSTKPGQGDTGELFF. DNA for the CDR3: TGTGCCACCAGCACAAAACCGGGACAGGGTGACACCGGGGAGCTGTTTTTT.

Details on this clonotype: Compared with germline, one end of the junction differs, possibly owing to a read error. The chain is built from TRBV15 and TRBJ1-5, with D possibly TRBD1 on 5 matching bases. CDR3 length: 13 amino acids. The V gene's germline CDR1 is LNHNV and CDR2 YYDKDF (reference sequence). The CDR3 region has the DNA TGTGCCAGCAGCCACACCGGGACTATTGCCCAGCATTTT. Translation gives CASSHTGTIAQHF.

This clonotype was observed at least ten times. This rearrangement joins TRBV6-5 to TRBJ2-7; D assignment may be TRBD1 or TRBD2 (5 bases each). This CDR3 has 14 amino acids. The germline V gene encodes CDR1 MNHEY and CDR2 SVGAGI. The V and J ends lost 6 bases and 3 bases respectively, with 15 bases between them. DNA for the CDR3: TGTGCCAGCAGACCTAGGGGACCGAACTACGAGCAGTACTTC. The encoded protein is CASRPRGPNYEQYF.

This clonotype appeared many times. V gene TRBV9 combines with J gene TRBJ1-5, with 7 nucleotides matching TRBD1. Trimming removed 3 bases from V and 5 bases from J; junction bases left unmatched: 5. CDR1 and CDR2 (germline): SGDLS, YYNGEE. The length of the CDR3 is 14 residues. CDR3 nucleotide sequence: TGTGCCAGCAGCGCCGGGACAGAGGATCAGCCCCAGCATTTT. Protein: CASSAGTEDQPQHF. Combining the CDR3 with reference TRBV9 and TRBJ1-5 gives the whole variable domain DSGVTQTPKHLITATGQRVTLRCSPRSGDLSVYWYQQSLDQGLQFLIQYYNGEERAKGNILERFSAQQFPDLHSELNLSSLELGDSALYFCASSAGTEDQPQHFGDGTRLSIL.

This clonotype occurred many times. The chain has TRBV18 and TRBJ2-2, with D possibly TRBD1 on 6 matching bases. Between the trimmed V and J ends, which lost 0 bases and 4 bases, there was a span of 12 bases. CDR1 is KGHSH and CDR2 is LQKENI in the germline V gene. The CDR3 is 16 residues long. The CDR3 DNA follows: TGTGCCAGCTCACCACCCGGCCACAGGGTCACCGGGGAGCTGTTTTTT. This sequence encodes CASSPPGHRVTGELFF.

The V call is TRBV30, the J call TRBJ1-2; 8 bases are shared with TRBD1. CDR1 GTSNPN and CDR2 SVGIG come from the germline V gene (reference sequence). The CDR3 spans 14 residues. J was trimmed by 5 bases and V by 8 bases; bases with no gene match: 13. The CDR3: CAGNWDGTGYGYTF. In DNA form, the CDR3 reads TGTGCCGGGAATTGGGACGGGACAGGATATGGCTACACCTTC.

This clonotype was counted many times. The chain is built from TRBV6-5 and TRBJ2-7; 7 bases align to TRBD1. CDR3 length: 14 amino acids. Per the germline V gene, CDR1 is MNHEY and CDR2 is SVGAGI. The V and J ends lost 6 bases and 3 bases, in that order; junction bases with no gene match: 8. CDR3 in DNA: TGTGCCAGCAGCACCAATACAGGGGTCTACGAGCAGTACTTC. It is translated as CASSTNTGVYEQYF.

This chain links TRBV30 with TRBJ2-5; D is ambiguous. This CDR3 region has 10 residues. CDR1 and CDR2 from the germline V gene are GTSNPN and SVGIG (reference sequence). Trimming stripped 3 bases from V and 3 bases from J, with 2 bases between. CDR3 bases: TGTGCCTGGAGGGAAGAGACCCAGTACTTC. It yields the protein CAWREETQYF.

This chain links TRBV19 with TRBJ1-5; 7 nucleotides agree with TRBD1. Germline V gene lookup returns CDR1 LNHDA and CDR2 SQIVND (reference sequence). The CDR3 covers 14 residues. The V gene end was trimmed by 6 bases and the J gene end by 9 bases; junction bases not matched to a gene: 11. CDR3 loop: CASRDGQAGRPQHF. In DNA, the CDR3 is TGTGCCAGTAGGGATGGACAGGCTGGAAGGCCCCAGCATTTT. Full variable domain (outside the CDR3, taken from reference TRBV19 and TRBJ1-5): DGGITQSPKYLFRKEGQNVTLSCEQNLNHDAMYWYRQDPGQGLRLIYYSQIVNDFQKGDIAEGYSVSREKKESFPLTVTSAQKNPTAFYLCASRDGQAGRPQHFGDGTRLSIL.

V is TRBV12-3 or TRBV12-4 and J is TRBJ1-3; 7 nucleotides align to TRBD1. The V and J ends lost 7 bases and 0 bases, in that order; junction bases with no gene match: 15. CDR3 length: 18 residues. CDR3 region: CASTPSGQTSSSGNTIYF. CDR3 nucleotides: TGTGCCAGCACCCCGTCGGGACAGACATCCAGCTCTGGAAACACCATATATTTT.

The chain couples TRBV7-3 to TRBJ1-1; D uncertain. This CDR3 has 14 residues. Germline CDR1 SGHTA, CDR2 FQGTGA. V was clipped by 4 bases and J by 3 bases, with 12 bases between them. DNA of the CDR3: TGTGCCAGCAGCTCCTCGGGTGGTGACACTGAAGCTTTCTTT. This gives the protein CASSSSGGDTEAFF. The full variable domain, rest sourced from reference TRBV7-3 and TRBJ1-1, is GAGVSQTPSNKVTEKGKYVELRCDPISGHTALYWYRQSLGQGPEFLIYFQGTGAADDSGLPNDRFFAVRPEGSVSTLKIQRTERGDSAVYLCASSSSGGDTEAFFGQGTRLTVV.